A single sample is the source of the 14 T cell receptor beta chains below, sequenced in a study of human T cells and chemical hapten exposure. Sample time point: pre-sensitization, week 0. Treatment: therapeutic diphenylcyclopropenone sensitization with weekly scalp DPC. TCRdb itself ran the RACE reads through MiXCR, one entry per CDR3 protein. The sample has more than 80,000 distinct CDR3 sequences, approximately 12% seen once. The specimen comprised whole blood, sampled in connection with sensitization to the hapten diphenylcyclopropenone (DPC). Receptor source: a woman in her forties or fifties with alopecia areata. Some clones in this sample may be carry-over from other donors' samples.

V and J are TRBV27 and TRBJ2-5, with D uncertain. Trimming removed 0 bases at V and 7 bases at J, with 9 bases between. The germline V gene encodes CDR1 MNHEY and CDR2 SMNVEV (reference sequence). The CDR3 runs to 13 residues. Here the CDR3 DNA reads TGTGCCAGCAGTTTATCACCCGCTGGGACCCAGTACTTC. This sequence encodes CASSLSPAGTQYF.

This clonotype has only a few counts. The rearrangement links TRBV5-6 to TRBJ2-7; 9 nucleotides agree with TRBD1. The CDR3 has 13 residues. J lost 5 bases, V lost 4 bases, and 4 bases had no gene match. Germline values: CDR1 SGHDT, CDR2 YYEEEE. The CDR3 bases are TGTGCCAGCAGCCGGGACAGGGACAACGAGCAGTACTTC. This gives the protein CASSRDRDNEQYF.

The chain recombines TRBV27 with TRBJ1-1; the D gene is possibly TRBD1 (5 bases). The CDR3 is 14 residues long. V was cut by 6 bases and J by 4 bases, with 15 bases left in between. The V gene's germline CDR1 is MNHEY and CDR2 SMNVEV (reference sequence). The DNA for the CDR3 is TGTGCCAGCAGCCCCCTGGGGCCGAGCACTGAAGCTTTCTTT. Its protein product is CASSPLGPSTEAFF.

This clonotype was seen many times. The CDR3 DNA reads as TGTGCCAGCAGTTTCACAGGGTCTGGAAACACCATATATTTT. It encodes CASSFTGSGNTIYF. V is TRBV6-5 and J is TRBJ1-3, with TRBD1 as a possible D gene (6 bases). The V gene's germline CDR1 is MNHEY and CDR2 SVGAGI. With 4 bases removed from V and 1 base from J, the gap between germline ends came to 8 bases. This CDR3 comprises 14 residues.

The chain has TRBV12-3 or TRBV12-4 and TRBJ1-5, with D hard to call. This CDR3 spans 14 amino acids. Deletions cut 3 bases from V and 0 bases from J, with 6 bases between. This CDR3 reads CASSLAVSNQPQHF. The CDR3 DNA is TGTGCCAGCAGTTTGGCAGTTAGCAATCAGCCCCAGCATTTT.

This clonotype came up many times. The J gene is TRBJ2-7, the V gene TRBV5-1, with D possibly TRBD1 on 6 matching bases. The CDR3 contains 15 residues. CDR1 and CDR2 from the germline V gene are SGHRS and YFSETQ. Trimming took 2 bases from V and 4 from J, leaving 16 bases between them. The CDR3 reads CASSLLGQFKYEQYF. The CDR3 bases are TGCGCCAGCAGCTTACTTGGACAGTTTAAGTACGAGCAGTACTTC.

This clonotype came up many times. The chain recombines TRBV6-4 with TRBJ1-1; a possible D gene is TRBD1 (5 bases). Trimming removed 8 bases at V and 4 bases at J, with 14 bases between. The CDR3 totals 13 residues. CDR1 MRHNA and CDR2 SNTAGT come from the germline V gene. In DNA form, the CDR3 reads TGTGCCAGCCGAGGGGTTGTCGGCACTGAAGCTTTCTTT. Amino acids: CASRGVVGTEAFF.

The rearrangement links TRBV20-1 to TRBJ2-3; no firm D call. The germline gives CDR1 DFQATT, CDR2 SNEGSKA (reference sequence). V lost 0 bases and J 2 bases, leaving 6 bases between the germline ends. This CDR3 has 13 amino acids. The CDR3 is CSARDSYTDTQYF. The CDR3 nucleotides read TGCAGTGCTAGAGACTCCTACACAGATACGCAGTATTTT.

The J gene is TRBJ1-5, the V gene TRBV24-1; possible D gene TRBD1, 6 bases. Germline V gene data show CDR1 as KGHDR and CDR2 as SFDVKD. V was trimmed by 5 bases and J by 1 base, leaving 14 bases between them. The CDR3 loop spans 16 amino acids. The CDR3 region has the DNA TGTGCCACCAGTGGATCAGGGGAGAAGAGCAATCAGCCCCAGCATTTT. This gives the protein CATSGSGEKSNQPQHF.

The V and J genes are TRBV20-1 and TRBJ2-1, with TRBD2 identical over 11 bases. J lost 8 bases, V lost 4 bases, and 7 bases had no gene match. Germline V gene lookup returns CDR1 DFQATT and CDR2 SNEGSKA (reference sequence). The CDR3 covers 14 residues. CDR3 region: CSATANSGRDEQFF. The CDR3 bases are TGCAGTGCTACGGCCAATAGCGGGAGGGATGAGCAGTTCTTC.

This clonotype was detected only a few times. The chain uses TRBV29-1 and TRBJ2-7; D possibly corresponds to TRBD1 (5 bases). This CDR3 comprises 15 residues. V lost 0 bases, J lost 3 bases, and 15 bases lay in between. Germline values: CDR1 SQVTM, CDR2 ANQGSEA. Written as DNA, the CDR3 is TGCAGCGTTGAAGACCTGTCCGGTACAGGCTACGAGCAGTACTTC. Protein sequence: CSVEDLSGTGYEQYF.

This clonotype was seen repeatedly, ten times or more. This chain uses TRBV6-6 with TRBJ2-7; no firm D call. Germline-derived CDR1 and CDR2 are MNHNY and SVGAGI (reference sequence). CDR3 length equals 13 residues. V was trimmed by 2 bases and J by 2 bases, leaving 7 bases between them. CDR3 nucleotides: TGTGCCAGCAGTTACAACAGTCCCTACGAGCAGTACTTC. Protein: CASSYNSPYEQYF.

This clonotype was picked up many times. This chain joins TRBV29-1 and TRBJ2-3; D not certain. Germline V gives CDR1 SQVTM, CDR2 ANQGSEA. This CDR3 comprises 12 residues. The V end lost 4 bases, the J end lost 0 bases, and 5 bases lay between the germline ends. The chain's CDR3 is CSVGSSTDTQYF. CDR3 DNA sequence: TGCAGCGTTGGATCTAGCACAGATACGCAGTATTTT.

This clonotype appeared once. This chain joins TRBV5-5 and TRBJ2-3, with D possibly TRBD1 on 5 matching bases. Germline CDR1 SGHKS, CDR2 YYEKEE (reference sequence). V shed 1 base and J shed 2 bases, with 8 bases lying between them. This CDR3 spans 14 amino acids. CDR3 coding DNA: TGTGCCAGCAGCTTGTTAGGGGTCACAGATACGCAGTATTTT. Translation: CASSLLGVTDTQYF. Full variable domain (rest looked up from reference TRBV5-5 and TRBJ2-3): DAGVTQSPTHLIKTRGQQVTLRCSPISGHKSVSWYQQVLGQGPQFIFQYYEKEERGRGNFPDRFSARQFPNYSSELNVNALLLGDSALYLCASSLLGVTDTQYFGPGTRLTVL.